This record covers a single TCR beta chain. Germline V gene sequence: CDR1 MDHEN, CDR2 SYDVKM. The trim removed 6 bases at V and 4 bases at J, leaving 3 bases unmatched. This CDR3 is built from 14 residues. Original processing methods: Reference gene primer amplification gave nucleated cell count estimates. Repertoires were generated with immunoSEQ multiplex PCR, while TCRdb's copy carries only in-frame clones and drops some. V, J and clone size are those of that table, while D and trimming were read from the DNA. The sample records about 84,000 clones, about 86% being singletons. This record belongs to a study of blood T cell repertoires in COVID-19. Study background: The origin of the acute and convalescent COVID-19 samples was the United States, Italy and Spain. The analysed material was cDNA or gDNA that came from T cells, B-cell-depleted T cells, or PBMCs.

The sequenced sample consisted of peripheral blood. The V and J genes are TRBV28 and TRBJ2-2; 9 nucleotides agree with TRBD1. The sequence came from a man older than 75 with active or convalescent COVID-19. Here the CDR3 DNA reads TGTGCCAGCAGGCCGGACAGGGGCACCGGGGAGCTGTTTTTT. This codes for CASRPDRGTGELFF.